The T cell receptor (beta chain) under discussion was sequenced for a study of shared clonotypes between healthy human individuals. About the research overall: With ages of 18 to 49, the donors were a couple of women and three men.

This clone was seen just once. Germline V gives CDR1 LNHDA, CDR2 SQIVND (reference sequence). The V gene lost 1 base and the J gene lost 0 bases, with 7 bases spanning the gap. The CDR3 is made up of 15 amino acids. TCRdb's table, derived via immunoSEQ multiplex PCR, lists solely in-frame clones and lacks some. This repertoire shows roughly 480,000 clones, 70% to 80% found once; its top ten account for roughly 12%. This rearrangement joins TRBV19 to TRBJ1-3, with D unresolved. The receptor was derived from a woman aged 40 to 50 in good health. Some clones in this sample may be carry-over from other donors' samples. The sequenced sample was PBMCs. The CDR3 DNA is TGTGCCAGTAGTATAGGCCGCCACTCTGGAAACACCATATATTTT. This sequence encodes CASSIGRHSGNTIYF. Combining the CDR3 with reference TRBV19 and TRBJ1-3 gives the whole variable domain DGGITQSPKYLFRKEGQNVTLSCEQNLNHDAMYWYRQDPGQGLRLIYYSQIVNDFQKGDIAEGYSVSREKKESFPLTVTSAQKNPTAFYLCASSIGRHSGNTIYFGEGSWLTVV.